The entry below gives a single T cell receptor (beta chain) sequence along with its context. The antigen is not known. 13 Jbeta primers and 60 Vbeta primers were used for the PCR. Data came from immunoSEQ multiplex PCR; TCRdb stores just in-frame clones and leaves some out. The sample consists of about 150,000 clones, roughly 80% of them appearing once. This record comes from a study of cytomegalovirus exposure and HLA in healthy donors. Points from the study as a whole: The authors later linked a missense DCLRE1C variant to TCR beta V- and J-gene trimming.

The receptor comes from a man between 25 and 39 years old in good health and CMV-seropositive. The specimen was PBMCs.

The CDR3 loop reads CASSLGYDAGEYEQYF. The CDR3 coding sequence is TGCGCCAGCAGCTTGGGTTATGATGCGGGAGAGTACGAGCAGTACTTC. This chain links TRBV5-1 with TRBJ2-7; TRBD2 matches 7 bases. Germline V CDR1 and CDR2: SGHRS, YFSETQ. V was clipped by 0 bases and J by 4 bases; unmatched bases: 10. The CDR3 runs to 16 residues.